A selection of T cell receptor beta chains follows, all from one sample in a study of siplizumab effects on memory and regulatory T cells. Assay: immunoSEQ multiplex PCR; the TCRdb copy retains only in-frame clones and omits some. The data hold 100,000 or so clones, with approximately 90% observed a single time. Material: CD4+ T cells sorted from blood. The receptor source for this set is a human donor in good health. The CDR3 runs from the conserved cysteine through the conserved F or W. The D gene is left open where the match is weak. Clone size, where shown, is once, few, many, or a class for clones that have expanded.

abundance,v_gene,j_gene,d_gene,CDR3aa,CDR3nt
.,TRBV5-1,TRBJ1-4,TRBD1,CASSLEGAIEKLFF,TGCGCCAGCAGCTTGGAGGGGGCCATTGAAAAACTGTTTTTT
.,TRBV25-1,TRBJ2-5,.,CASSLQGETQYF,TGTGCCAGCAGTCTGCAGGGGGAGACCCAGTACTTC
.,TRBV5-1,TRBJ2-7,.,CASSPWTAPYEQYF,TGCGCCAGCAGCCCTTGGACAGCCCCTTACGAGCAGTACTTC
.,TRBV6-6,TRBJ2-3,.,CASSADSTDTQYF,TGTGCCAGCAGCGCGGACAGCACAGATACGCAGTATTTT
.,TRBV10-2,TRBJ2-7,.,CAGGGTRNPYEQYF,TGCGCCGGGGGGGGGACAAGAAATCCCTACGAGCAGTACTTC
.,TRBV7-2,TRBJ2-5,TRBD2,CASSLGGLRQETQYF,TGTGCCAGCAGCTTAGGGGGACTACGCCAAGAGACCCAGTACTTC
few,TRBV28,TRBJ1-1,.,CASKSVSEAFF,TGTGCCAGCAAATCTGTCTCTGAAGCTTTCTTT
.,TRBV11-3,TRBJ2-1,TRBD2,CASSSSGRAQNEQFF,TGTGCCAGCAGCTCTAGCGGGAGGGCCCAAAATGAGCAGTTCTTC
.,TRBV5-1,TRBJ1-5,.,CAIDILKEGNQPQHF,TGCGCCATCGACATTTTAAAGGAGGGCAATCAGCCCCAGCATTTT
.,TRBV19,TRBJ1-2,.,CASTKSLQEVNYGYTF,TGTGCCAGTACGAAGAGTCTACAGGAGGTAAACTATGGCTACACCTTC
.,TRBV7-9,TRBJ2-5,.,CASSYLAETQYF,TGTGCCAGCAGCTACCTCGCGGAGACCCAGTACTTC
.,TRBV6-1,TRBJ2-3,.,CASSDSVSGTDTQYF,TGTGCCAGCAGTGATTCTGTCTCTGGCACAGATACGCAGTATTTT
.,TRBV9,TRBJ2-7,.,CASSVGPSSYEQYF,TGTGCCAGCAGCGTAGGTCCGAGCTCCTACGAGCAGTACTTC
.,TRBV5-5,TRBJ2-1,.,CASSFLGGRSSYNEQFF,TGTGCCAGCAGCTTCCTGGGGGGCAGAAGCTCCTACAATGAGCAGTTCTTC
.,TRBV7-3,TRBJ2-1,.,CASSLSLVQNEQFF,TGTGCCAGCAGCTTAAGTCTTGTACAGAATGAGCAGTTCTTC
.,TRBV7-9,TRBJ2-3,.,CASSLEGRADTQYF,TGTGCCAGCAGCCTAGAGGGGCGGGCAGATACGCAGTATTTT
.,TRBV5-4,TRBJ2-1,TRBD2,CASSPLGGAGGNYNEQFF,TGTGCCAGCAGCCCCCTCGGGGGAGCGGGAGGTAACTACAATGAGCAGTTCTTC
once,TRBV15,TRBJ2-1,TRBD2,CATSRGEREVGNEQFF,TGTGCCACCAGCAGAGGCGAGCGGGAGGTAGGAAATGAGCAGTTCTTC
.,TRBV6-1,TRBJ2-5,TRBD1,CASNKGQCQETQYF,TGTGCCAGTAATAAGGGACAGTGTCAAGAGACCCAGTACTTC
.,TRBV28,TRBJ2-3,TRBD2,CASGGLAGGFTDTQYF,TGTGCCAGCGGGGGACTAGCGGGAGGTTTCACAGATACGCAGTATTTT
.,TRBV11-2,TRBJ2-4,.,CASSPGWSRGNIQYF,TGTGCCAGCAGTCCCGGTTGGTCCCGGGGGAACATTCAGTACTTC
.,TRBV28,TRBJ2-1,.,CASSLSFGSQNEQFF,TGTGCCAGCAGTTTGAGTTTTGGATCACAAAATGAGCAGTTCTTC
.,TRBV20-1,TRBJ2-7,.,CSAHKSPEQYF,TGCAGTGCTCATAAATCCCCCGAGCAGTACTTC
.,TRBV29-1,TRBJ2-2,TRBD2,CSFAIGGAGTGELFF,TGCAGCTTCGCTATCGGGGGGGCAGGCACCGGGGAGCTGTTTTTT
.,TRBV28,TRBJ1-5,.,CASSLMGTSNQPQHF,TGTGCCAGCAGTTTAATGGGGACCTCCAATCAGCCCCAGCATTTT
.,TRBV28,TRBJ2-6,.,CATLISGANVLTF,TGTGCCACCCTAATTTCTGGGGCCAACGTCCTGACTTTC
.,TRBV27,TRBJ2-3,.,CASSLWGETDTQYF,TGTGCCAGCAGTTTATGGGGAGAGACAGATACGCAGTATTTT
.,TRBV2,TRBJ2-5,.,CAGQIALGETQYF,TGTGCCGGACAAATAGCGCTCGGAGAGACCCAGTACTTC
.,TRBV14,TRBJ1-5,TRBD1,CASSPRDSAYSNQPQHF,TGTGCCAGCAGCCCCCGGGACAGTGCTTATAGCAATCAGCCCCAGCATTTT
.,TRBV4-2,TRBJ1-1,.,CASSPLLNTEAFF,TGTGCCAGCAGCCCGCTCCTAAACACTGAAGCTTTCTTT
.,TRBV7-2,TRBJ2-1,.,CARLDNEQFF,TGTGCCAGGTTAGACAATGAGCAGTTCTTC
once,TRBV9,TRBJ1-2,.,CASSLTGGNGYTF,TGTGCCAGCAGCCTTACCGGAGGGAATGGCTACACCTTC
.,TRBV10-1,TRBJ2-1,TRBD1,CASSVRQGNEQFF,TGCGCCAGCAGTGTACGACAGGGGAATGAGCAGTTCTTC
.,TRBV6-5,TRBJ1-6,TRBD1,CASSKSGQGNSPLHF,TGTGCCAGCAGTAAATCGGGACAGGGGAATTCACCCCTCCACTTT
.,TRBV9,TRBJ1-1,TRBD1,CASSGGTANTEAFF,TGTGCCAGCAGCGGAGGGACAGCAAACACTGAAGCTTTCTTT
.,TRBV7-2,TRBJ2-1,TRBD2,CASSTSGRGLDEQFF,TGTGCCAGCAGTACTAGCGGGAGGGGTTTGGATGAGCAGTTCTTC
.,TRBV5-4,TRBJ2-1,.,CASSFSREFYNEQFF,TGTGCCAGCAGCTTTAGTCGGGAGTTCTACAATGAGCAGTTCTTC
once,TRBV5-1,TRBJ2-7,.,CASSLASDAYEQYF,TGCGCCAGCAGCTTGGCCAGCGATGCCTACGAGCAGTACTTC